Included here is one T cell receptor beta chain sequence, with context. This sample is drawn from a study of T cell responses to AZD1222 COVID-19 vaccine. Generated by immunoSEQ multiplex PCR, the TCRdb table keeps only in-frame clones and is missing some. In the table there are some 190,000 clones, about 94% of which are singletons. V shed 3 bases, J shed 7 bases, and the junction held 9 bases outside the gene matches. Per the germline V gene, CDR1 is SGHTA and CDR2 is FQGNSA. The length of the CDR3 is 15 residues. This sequence originates from an adult who received the MenACWY meningococcal vaccine as a control. The input for sequencing was peripheral blood, taken 28 days after the second dose of the MenACWY control vaccine. The rearrangement links TRBV7-2 to TRBJ2-5; TRBD2 matches at 9 bases. The CDR3 loop reads CASSFSSGIGGTQYF. In DNA form, the CDR3 reads TGTGCCAGCAGCTTCTCTAGCGGGATTGGAGGGACCCAGTACTTC. The variable domain in full, completed from reference TRBV7-2 and TRBJ2-5, reads GAGVSQSPSNKVTEKGKDVELRCDPISGHTALYWYRQSLGQGLEFLIYFQGNSAPDKSGLPSDRFSAERTGGSVSTLTIQRTQQEDSAVYLCASSFSSGIGGTQYFGPGTRLLVL.